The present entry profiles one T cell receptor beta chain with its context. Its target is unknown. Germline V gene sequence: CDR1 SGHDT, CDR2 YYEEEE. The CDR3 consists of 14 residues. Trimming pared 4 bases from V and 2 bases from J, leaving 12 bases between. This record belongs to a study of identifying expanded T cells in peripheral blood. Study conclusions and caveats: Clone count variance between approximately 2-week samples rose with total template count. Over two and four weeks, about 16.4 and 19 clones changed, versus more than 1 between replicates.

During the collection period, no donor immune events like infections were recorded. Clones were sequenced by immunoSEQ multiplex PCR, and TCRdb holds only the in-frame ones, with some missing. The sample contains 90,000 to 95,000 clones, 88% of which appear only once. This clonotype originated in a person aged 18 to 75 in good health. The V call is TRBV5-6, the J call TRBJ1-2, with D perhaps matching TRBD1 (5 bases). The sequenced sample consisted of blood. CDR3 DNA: TGTGCCAGCAGCCTCGGGACGGTAAACTATGGCTACACCTTC. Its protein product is CASSLGTVNYGYTF.